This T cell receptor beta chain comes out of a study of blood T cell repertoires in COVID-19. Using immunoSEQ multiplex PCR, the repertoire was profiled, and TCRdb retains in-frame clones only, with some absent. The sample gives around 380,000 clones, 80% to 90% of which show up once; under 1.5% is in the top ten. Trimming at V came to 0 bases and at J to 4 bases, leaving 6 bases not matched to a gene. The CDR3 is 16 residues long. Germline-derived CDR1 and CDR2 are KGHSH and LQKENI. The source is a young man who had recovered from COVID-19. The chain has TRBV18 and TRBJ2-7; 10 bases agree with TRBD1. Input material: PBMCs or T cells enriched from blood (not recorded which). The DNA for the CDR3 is TGTGCCAGCTCACCACCGGGGACAGGGGTCTTGTACGAGCAGTACTTC. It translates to CASSPPGTGVLYEQYF.